This TCR beta chain came from a study of T cell responses to AZD1222 COVID-19 vaccine. Study-level results: Spike-specific TCR breadth and depth grew following two AZD1222 doses. Among the donors, most were white British and more were female, and clonal diversity was possibly underestimated. Dominant at 160-218 and 743-854, vaccine-associated CD4 TCRs also spanned spike.

Repertoires were generated with immunoSEQ multiplex PCR, while TCRdb's copy carries only in-frame clones and drops some. The table includes 100,000 or so clones, 88% detected once. Germline CDR1 reads GTSNPN; CDR2 reads SVGIG (reference sequence). The CDR3 length is 13 residues. V dropped 2 bases and J dropped 4 bases, with 11 bases sitting between them. Details on this clone: Its antigen is not identified.

This clonotype originated in an adult in good health. This material consisted of peripheral blood, taken on day 0 of AZD1222 vaccination. The chain joins TRBV30 to TRBJ1-2; possible D gene TRBD1, 5 bases. The CDR3: CAWSLKGTYGYTF. In DNA form, the CDR3 reads TGTGCCTGGAGTCTGAAGGGGACCTATGGCTACACCTTC.